The TCR beta chain described here comes from a study of shared clonotypes between healthy human individuals. As regards this clone: Its antigen is not known.

Some clones are missing from TCRdb's copy, which holds only in-frame ones; the method was immunoSEQ multiplex PCR. The table includes nearly 500,000 clones, 70% to 80% detected once. Some 100 million PBMCs went into genomic DNA for unsorted samples. Regarding the study as a whole: Among donors, sharing of clonotypes was expected to be affected by sequencing depth.

Sequenced sample: PBMCs. The receptor's source is a woman aged 40 to 50 in good health. Some clones in this sample may be carry-over from other donors' samples.

This chain's CDR3 is CAWSRDKGQPQHF. Here the CDR3 DNA reads TGTGCCTGGAGTAGGGACAAGGGTCAGCCCCAGCATTTT. The chain carries TRBV30 and TRBJ1-5, with D possibly being TRBD1 (6 bases). Trimming removed 2 bases at V and 6 bases at J, with 11 bases between. Germline V gene sequence: CDR1 GTSNPN, CDR2 SVGIG (reference sequence). The CDR3 has 13 residues.